The clone carrying this T cell receptor (beta chain) has just one count. The V end lost 1 base, the J end lost 5 bases, and 9 bases lay between the germline ends. This CDR3 has 14 residues. CDR1 LNHDA and CDR2 SQIVND come from the germline V gene (reference sequence). The source of the sample is a study of early stage breast cancer tumors. Libraries were prepared by immunoSEQ multiplex PCR; TCRdb keeps only in-frame clonotypes and omits some of them. The sample yields 69,000 or so clones, 80% seen once. Specimen: blood. This receptor was taken from a middle-aged person with breast cancer. The J gene is TRBJ1-5, the V gene TRBV19; D not certain. The chain's CDR3 is CASSIGEWYQPQHF. The CDR3 nucleotides are TGTGCCAGTAGTATAGGGGAGTGGTATCAGCCCCAGCATTTT.